This T cell receptor beta chain derives from a study of Ad26.COV2.S vaccination and SARS-CoV-2 variants. The CDR3 runs 16 residues. CDR1 is LGHDT, CDR2 YNNKEL, per germline (reference sequence). Trimming cost V 2 bases and J 4 bases, with 15 bases left between them. Profiling relied on immunoSEQ multiplex PCR, and the TCRdb table lists in-frame clones only, not all of them. The repertoire holds 350,000 to 500,000 clones, with roughly 90% as singletons. Noted treatment: over 15 received Ad26.COV2.S at low or high dose, single or two shots; 5 received placebo; per-sample allocation not given. The investigators took samples on day 63 after the first vaccine or placebo injection. The count of this clone is one.

This specimen consisted of peripheral blood, obtained in a trial of Ad26.COV2.S vaccine versus placebo. This sequence joins TRBV3-1 (or the pseudogene TRBV3-2) and TRBJ1-5; TRBD1 is a possible D gene (6 bases). This receptor was identified in a person between 18 and 59 years old who received the Ad26.COV2.S COVID-19 vaccine or a placebo. DNA for the CDR3: TGTGCCAGCAGCCAAACTATACAGGGTCGGAATCAGCCCCAGCATTTT. Translation gives CASSQTIQGRNQPQHF.